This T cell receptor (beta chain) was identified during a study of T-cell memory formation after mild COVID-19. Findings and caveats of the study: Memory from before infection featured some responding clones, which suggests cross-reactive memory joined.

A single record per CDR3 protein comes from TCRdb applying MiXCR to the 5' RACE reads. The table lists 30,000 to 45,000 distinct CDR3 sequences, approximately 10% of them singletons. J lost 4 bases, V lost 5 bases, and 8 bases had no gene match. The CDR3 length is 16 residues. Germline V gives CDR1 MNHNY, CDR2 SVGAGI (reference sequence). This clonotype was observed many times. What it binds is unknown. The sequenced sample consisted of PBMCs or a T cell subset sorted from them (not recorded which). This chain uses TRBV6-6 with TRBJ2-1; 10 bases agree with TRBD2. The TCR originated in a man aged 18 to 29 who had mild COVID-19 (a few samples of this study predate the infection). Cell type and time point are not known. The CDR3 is CASSRTLAGEYNEQFF. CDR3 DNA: TGTGCCAGCAGTCGGACCCTAGCGGGGGAGTACAATGAGCAGTTCTTC.